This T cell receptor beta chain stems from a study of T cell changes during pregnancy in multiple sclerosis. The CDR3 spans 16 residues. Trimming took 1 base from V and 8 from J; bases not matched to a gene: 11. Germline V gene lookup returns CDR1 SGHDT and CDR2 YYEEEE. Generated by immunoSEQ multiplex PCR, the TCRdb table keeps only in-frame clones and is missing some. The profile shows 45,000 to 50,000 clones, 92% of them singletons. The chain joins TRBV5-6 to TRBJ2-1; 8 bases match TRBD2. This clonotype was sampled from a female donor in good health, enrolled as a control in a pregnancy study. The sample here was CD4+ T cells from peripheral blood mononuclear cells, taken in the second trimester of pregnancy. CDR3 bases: TGTGCCAGCAGCTTGCGGGGGGGGCCGATCCTCCATGAGCAGTTCTTC. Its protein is CASSLRGGPILHEQFF.